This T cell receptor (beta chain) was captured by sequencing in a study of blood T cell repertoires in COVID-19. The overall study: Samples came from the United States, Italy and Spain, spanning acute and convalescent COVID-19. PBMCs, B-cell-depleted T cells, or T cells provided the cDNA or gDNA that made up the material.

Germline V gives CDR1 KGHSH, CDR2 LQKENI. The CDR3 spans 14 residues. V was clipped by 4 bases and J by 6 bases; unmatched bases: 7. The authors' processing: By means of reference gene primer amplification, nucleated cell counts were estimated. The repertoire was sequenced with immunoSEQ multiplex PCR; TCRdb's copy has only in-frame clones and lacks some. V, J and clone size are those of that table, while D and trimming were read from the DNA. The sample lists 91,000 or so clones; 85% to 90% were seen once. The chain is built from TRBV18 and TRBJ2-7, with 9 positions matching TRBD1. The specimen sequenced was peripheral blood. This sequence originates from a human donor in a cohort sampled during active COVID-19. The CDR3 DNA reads TGTGCCAGCTCACAGGGACAGGGTTTCCTCGAGCAGTACTTC. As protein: CASSQGQGFLEQYF.